This TCR beta chain comes out of a study of neurological immune-mediated disorders. TCRdb itself ran the 5' RACE reads through MiXCR, one entry per CDR3 protein. Of nearly 45,000 distinct CDR3 sequences in the sample, under 25% are singletons; the top ten hold around 4.2%. Sample time point: technical triplicate 3. The CDR3 has 14 residues. From germline, CDR1 is SGHTA and CDR2 FQGNSA. V was pared by 0 bases and J by 2 bases, with 7 bases between. Whole-study findings and limits: None of the CDR3 amino acid sequences in expanded clones turned up in more than one subject, which points to private repertoires in all groups.

With respect to this clonotype: Its antigen is unknown. A much larger clone differs from this one at a single base, so this may be a read error.

The V gene is TRBV7-2, the J gene TRBJ2-5; no clear D. The receptor was derived from a man aged 55-75 years with HTLV-1-associated myelopathy (HAM/TSP). Sequencing was carried out using PBMCs. CDR3: CASSLAGQQETQYF. Written as DNA, the CDR3 is TGTGCCAGCAGCTTAGCGGGTCAGCAAGAGACCCAGTACTTC.